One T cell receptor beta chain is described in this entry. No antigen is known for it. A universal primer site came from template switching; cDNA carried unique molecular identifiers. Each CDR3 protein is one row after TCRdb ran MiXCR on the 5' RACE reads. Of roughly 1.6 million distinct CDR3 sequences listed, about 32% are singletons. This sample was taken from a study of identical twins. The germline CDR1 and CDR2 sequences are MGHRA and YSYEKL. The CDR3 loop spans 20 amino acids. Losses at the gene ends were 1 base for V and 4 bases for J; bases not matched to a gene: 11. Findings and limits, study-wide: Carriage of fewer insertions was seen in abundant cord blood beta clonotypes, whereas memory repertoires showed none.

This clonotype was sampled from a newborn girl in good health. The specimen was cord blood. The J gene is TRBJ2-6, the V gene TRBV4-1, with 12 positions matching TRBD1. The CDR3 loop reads CASSQGRPGQGARGANVLTF. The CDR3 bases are TGCGCCAGCAGCCAAGGCCGACCGGGACAGGGGGCGCGGGGGGCCAACGTCCTGACTTTC.